Following are 12 T cell receptor beta chains from one sample sequenced in a study of T cells expressing NK-cell markers. TCRdb re-called the 5' RACE reads; every CDR3 protein appears as one record, without DNA. This sample carries 550,000 or so distinct CDR3 sequences, with about 3.6% going to the ten biggest clones. Specimen: blood T cells: a sorted CD56 or NKG2C T cell subset, CD4+ or CD8+ T cells, or bulk PBMC T cells (not recorded which). The source of these receptors is a man between 18 and 29 years old in good health.

The V call is TRBV12-3 or TRBV12-4, the J call TRBJ2-1; no DNA is available, so the TRBD2 call from TCRdb remains unchecked. This CDR3 has 15 amino acids. The CDR3 loop reads CASSRTSGRSNEQFF.

The chain recombines TRBV11-3 with TRBJ2-2; TCRdb names TRBD2, which stays unverified in the absence of DNA. This CDR3 has 17 residues. The germline V gene encodes CDR1 SGHNT and CDR2 YENEEA. The CDR3 here is CASSKEGTSGIHGELFF.

The chain couples TRBV5-1 to TRBJ2-1; TCRdb lists TRBD2, though no DNA is available to test this call. Germline V gene sequence: CDR1 SGHRS, CDR2 YFSETQ. The CDR3 is made up of 12 amino acids. CDR3 protein: CASSTTSDQQFF.

The genes are TRBV4-1 and TRBJ1-4; TCRdb picks TRBD1, but there is no DNA to check that call. Germline V gene sequence: CDR1 MGHRA, CDR2 YSYEKL. The CDR3 contains 17 residues. CDR3 protein: CASSRRLVGGRREKLFF.

This chain connects TRBV2 to TRBJ1-4. CDR1 is SNHLY and CDR2 is FYNNEI in the germline V gene. The length of the CDR3 is 12 residues. This CDR3 is CASRAGGEKLFF.

The chain uses TRBV12-3 or TRBV12-4 and TRBJ2-1; TCRdb's D call of TRBD1 is untestable without DNA. This CDR3 is built from 13 residues. CDR3: CASSGQSYNEQFF.

V is TRBV20-1 and J is TRBJ2-2; TCRdb proposes TRBD1, but this gene call is untestable without DNA. The CDR3 extends over 16 amino acids. From germline, CDR1 is DFQATT and CDR2 SNEGSKA (reference sequence). The CDR3 loop reads CSARDVTTGRVGELFF.

The chain uses TRBV5-1 and TRBJ1-1. Germline loops: CDR1 SGHRS, CDR2 YFSETQ. The CDR3 sequence is 16 residues long. CDR3 sequence: CASSLEGFVRSAEAFF.

The V gene is TRBV28, the J gene TRBJ2-2; TCRdb's D call, TRBD2, is unchecked because there is no DNA. The CDR3 contains 15 residues. Germline CDR1 is MDHEN and CDR2 is SYDVKM. CDR3: CASIGAGRRTGELFF.

V usage is TRBV7-2 and J usage is TRBJ2-3; lacking DNA, the TRBD2 call made by TCRdb goes unchecked. CDR3 length: 16 amino acids. Per germline, CDR1 SGHTA and CDR2 FQGNSA. CDR3 sequence reads: CASSLAGAGGSDTQYF.

The chain uses TRBV6-5 and TRBJ2-7; with no DNA, the TCRdb D assignment of TRBD1 cannot be verified. The CDR3 totals 16 residues. Germline lookup yields CDR1 MNHEY and CDR2 SVGAGI. The CDR3 spells CASSYGAGGKIYEQYF.

The genes are TRBV5-1 and TRBJ2-3; the D gene TCRdb calls, TRBD2, cannot be checked with no DNA. The CDR3 loop spans 15 amino acids. Looked up from germline, CDR1 is SGHRS and CDR2 is YFSETQ. CDR3 residues: CASGPPGTSRNTQYF.